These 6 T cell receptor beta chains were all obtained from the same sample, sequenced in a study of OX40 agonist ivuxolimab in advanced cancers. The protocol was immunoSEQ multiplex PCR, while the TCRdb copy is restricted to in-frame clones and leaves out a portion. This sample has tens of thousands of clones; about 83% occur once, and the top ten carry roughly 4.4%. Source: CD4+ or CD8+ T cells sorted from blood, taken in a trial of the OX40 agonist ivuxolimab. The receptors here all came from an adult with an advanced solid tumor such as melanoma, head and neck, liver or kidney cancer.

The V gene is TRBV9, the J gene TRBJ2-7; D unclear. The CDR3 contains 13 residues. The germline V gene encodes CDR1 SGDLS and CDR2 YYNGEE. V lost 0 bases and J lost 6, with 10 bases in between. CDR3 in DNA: TGTGCCAGCAGCGTAGCTCCGGGCCTCGAGCAGTACTTC. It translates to CASSVAPGLEQYF.

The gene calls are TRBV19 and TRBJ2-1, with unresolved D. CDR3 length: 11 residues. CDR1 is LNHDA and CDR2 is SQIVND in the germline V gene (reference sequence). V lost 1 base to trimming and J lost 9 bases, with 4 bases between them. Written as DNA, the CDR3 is TGTGCCAGTAGTATAGCGGTTGAGCAGTTCTTC. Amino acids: CASSIAVEQFF.

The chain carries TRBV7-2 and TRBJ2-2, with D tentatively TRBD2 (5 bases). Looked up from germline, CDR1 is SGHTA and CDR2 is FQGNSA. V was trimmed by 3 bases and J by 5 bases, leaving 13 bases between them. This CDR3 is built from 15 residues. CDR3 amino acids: CASSLLGSGTGELFF. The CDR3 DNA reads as TGTGCCAGCAGCTTGCTAGGCAGCGGTACCGGGGAGCTGTTTTTT.

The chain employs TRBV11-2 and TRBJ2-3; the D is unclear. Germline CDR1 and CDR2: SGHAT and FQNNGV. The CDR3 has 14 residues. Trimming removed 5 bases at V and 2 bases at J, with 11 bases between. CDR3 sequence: CASSAPGSTDTQYF. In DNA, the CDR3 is TGTGCCAGCAGCGCCCCTGGGTCCACAGATACGCAGTATTTT.

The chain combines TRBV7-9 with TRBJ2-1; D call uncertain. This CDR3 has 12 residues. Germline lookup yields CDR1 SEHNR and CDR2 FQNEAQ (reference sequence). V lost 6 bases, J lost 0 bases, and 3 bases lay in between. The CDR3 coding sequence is TGTGCCAGCAGGGACTCCTACAATGAGCAGTTCTTC. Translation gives CASRDSYNEQFF.

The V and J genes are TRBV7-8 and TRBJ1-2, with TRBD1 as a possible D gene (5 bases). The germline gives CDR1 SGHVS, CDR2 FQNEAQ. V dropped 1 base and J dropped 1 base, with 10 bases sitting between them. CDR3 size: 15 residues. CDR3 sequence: CASSLEAGINYGYTF. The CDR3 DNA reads TGTGCCAGCAGCTTAGAGGCAGGGATTAACTATGGCTACACCTTC. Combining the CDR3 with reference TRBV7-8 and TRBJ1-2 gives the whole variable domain GAGVSQSPRYKVAKRGQDVALRCDPISGHVSLFWYQQALGQGPEFLTYFQNEAQLDKSGLPSDRFFAERPEGSVSTLKIQRTQQEDSAVYLCASSLEAGINYGYTFGSGTRLTVV.